The source of this TCR beta chain is a study of vaccination and CD4 T cells after COVID-19. Study-level information: Control wells got either CEFX epitopes, HIV-1 Nef peptides, or no peptide at all.

On this clonotype: Its antigen is as yet unknown.

Cultured CD4+ T cells had their DNA profiled by the Oncomine TCR Beta short-read assay. TCRdb passed the PCR reads through MiXCR, listing each CDR3 protein once. The sample has some 25,000 distinct CDR3 sequences, 49% seen once; the top ten hold 5.5% to 7%. The CDR3 covers 12 residues. Trimming took 1 base from V and 8 from J, leaving 3 bases between them. Germline values: CDR1 MNHEY, CDR2 SVGAGI. Treatment noted: roughly 10-day PBMC culture with coronavirus spike peptide pools or control peptides (ViraFEST assay). Patients returned positive PCR results between March and December 2020, earlier than US Alpha, Beta and Delta variants.

The clonotype originates from a human donor who had recovered from COVID-19. What was sequenced was CD4+ T cells from blood, cultured in vitro. J is TRBJ1-6 and V is TRBV6-5; D gene ambiguous. The CDR3 bases are TGTGCCAGCAGTTACTTGGATTCACCCCTCCACTTT. This gives the protein CASSYLDSPLHF.